These 17 T cell receptor beta chains were all obtained from the same sample, sequenced in a study of blood T cell repertoires in COVID-19. The protocol was immunoSEQ multiplex PCR, while the TCRdb copy is restricted to in-frame clones and leaves out a portion. The table records some 290,000 clones, about nine tenths of them present only once. Sequencing was carried out using PBMCs or T cells enriched from blood (not recorded which). The receptors come from a woman between 25 and 40 years old who had recovered from COVID-19.

This rearrangement joins TRBV27 to TRBJ2-5; 7 bases agree with TRBD2. From germline, CDR1 is MNHEY and CDR2 SMNVEV (reference sequence). V gave up 2 bases and J gave up 0 bases; unmatched junction bases: 9. The CDR3 is 17 residues long. The CDR3 here is CASSLISGLKYQETQYF. The CDR3 DNA reads as TGTGCCAGCAGTTTAATTTCGGGACTAAAGTACCAAGAGACCCAGTACTTC.

V and J are TRBV10-2 and TRBJ2-2; 9 nucleotides match TRBD1. The CDR3 totals 15 residues. The J segment lost 7 bases and the V segment lost 3 bases, leaving 6 bases of the junction unmatched. Germline V gives CDR1 WSHSY, CDR2 SAAADI. The CDR3 protein is CASSDRTGEVGELFF. The CDR3 nucleotides are TGCGCCAGCAGTGATCGGACAGGGGAAGTCGGGGAGCTGTTTTTT.

This chain connects TRBV5-1 to TRBJ2-5; no clear D. The CDR3 is made up of 13 amino acids. Trimming stripped 2 bases from V and 4 bases from J, with 9 bases between. Germline V gene lookup returns CDR1 SGHRS and CDR2 YFSETQ. DNA of the CDR3: TGCGCCAGCAGCTTTTTCGCGAGAGAGACCCAGTACTTC. This gives the protein CASSFFARETQYF.

The chain has TRBV29-1 and TRBJ2-2, with D unclear. CDR3 size: 13 residues. Germline assignment: CDR1 SQVTM and CDR2 ANQGSEA. V lost 7 bases, J lost 0 bases, and 9 bases lay in between. CDR3 region: CSAHTPNTGELFF. As DNA, the CDR3 is TGCAGCGCCCACACACCGAACACCGGGGAGCTGTTTTTT.

V gene TRBV7-2 combines with J gene TRBJ2-3; D perhaps matches TRBD1 (6 bases). V was pared by 7 bases and J by 5 bases, with 19 bases between. Germline CDR1 is SGHTA and CDR2 is FQGNSA. The CDR3 is made up of 15 amino acids. CDR3: CASIPGGGPGDTQYF. The CDR3 DNA reads as TGTGCCAGCATTCCTGGGGGCGGTCCGGGAGATACGCAGTATTTT.

In this sample, this clone turned up a few times. J is TRBJ2-2 and V is TRBV6-2 or TRBV6-3; D is possibly TRBD1 (6 bases). V lost 4 bases and J 3 bases, leaving 6 bases between the germline ends. This CDR3 contains 13 residues. CDR1 MNHEY and CDR2 SVGEGT come from the germline V gene. The chain's CDR3 is CASSSGDTGELFF. Here the CDR3 DNA reads TGTGCCAGCAGTTCAGGGGACACCGGGGAGCTGTTTTTT.

This clone was recorded once. The chain combines TRBV6-2 or TRBV6-3 with TRBJ2-3; TRBD1 agrees at 11 bases. The junction had 10 bases not matched to a gene; V was cut back by 5 bases and J by 3 bases. The CDR3 runs 17 residues. Germline values: CDR1 MNHEY, CDR2 SVGEGT. DNA of the CDR3: TGTGCCAGCAGTCGCCCTGGACAGGGGGCTCGTACAGATACGCAGTATTTT. This encodes CASSRPGQGARTDTQYF.

The chain uses TRBV9 and TRBJ2-1; TRBD2 agrees at 8 bases. V shed 4 bases, J shed 4 bases, and the junction held 7 bases outside the gene matches. In germline, CDR1 is SGDLS, CDR2 YYNGEE. This CDR3 spans 15 amino acids. The CDR3 DNA follows: TGTGCCAGCAGCCCTACTAGCGGAGAGTACAATGAGCAGTTCTTC. Encoded protein: CASSPTSGEYNEQFF.

The chain couples TRBV19 to TRBJ1-1; 9 bases fit TRBD1. This CDR3 is built from 15 residues. Germline V CDR1 and CDR2: LNHDA, SQIVND (reference sequence). The V and J ends lost 4 bases and 4 bases, in that order; junction bases with no gene match: 7. CDR3 sequence: CASSTMGTGFTEAFF. CDR3 DNA: TGTGCCAGTAGTACAATGGGGACAGGGTTCACTGAAGCTTTCTTT. The complete variable domain, with remaining parts taken from reference TRBV19 and TRBJ1-1, reads DGGITQSPKYLFRKEGQNVTLSCEQNLNHDAMYWYRQDPGQGLRLIYYSQIVNDFQKGDIAEGYSVSREKKESFPLTVTSAQKNPTAFYLCASSTMGTGFTEAFFGQGTRLTVV.

This chain joins TRBV27 and TRBJ1-3; D gene unclear. The CDR3 is 13 amino acids. Deletions cut 3 bases from V and 2 bases from J, with 5 bases between. CDR1 is MNHEY, CDR2 SMNVEV, per germline (reference sequence). CDR3 bases: TGTGCCAGCAGTTTTACGGCTGGAAACACCATATATTTT. Translation gives CASSFTAGNTIYF.

The chain carries TRBV28 and TRBJ1-5; 9 bases fit TRBD1. There are 17 residues in the CDR3. The germline V gene encodes CDR1 MDHEN and CDR2 SYDVKM. V was pared by 7 bases and J by 2 bases, with 12 bases of the junction left unmatched. The CDR3 region has the DNA TGTGCCAGCACCATAGGGACAGGGTTTGTTGGCAATCAGCCCCAGCATTTT. Amino acid sequence: CASTIGTGFVGNQPQHF.

This chain uses TRBV6-5 with TRBJ2-5; no clear D gene. Germline V CDR1 and CDR2: MNHEY, SVGAGI. This CDR3 has 14 residues. V gave up 6 bases and J gave up 4 bases, with 15 bases separating them. CDR3: CASRTKLGSETQYF. DNA for the CDR3: TGTGCCAGCAGGACGAAGTTGGGCTCAGAGACCCAGTACTTC.

This chain links TRBV12-5 with TRBJ1-1; D might be TRBD1 (5 bases). V was clipped by 1 base and J by 6 bases, with 15 bases between them. CDR1 and CDR2 (germline): LGHNT, FRNRAP. The CDR3 has 15 amino acids. CDR3 residues: CASGLDPGTASEAFF. The CDR3 DNA reads TGTGCTAGTGGTTTGGACCCCGGGACTGCTTCTGAAGCTTTCTTT.

The genes are TRBV27 and TRBJ2-1; D is possibly TRBD1 (5 bases). The CDR3 spans 13 residues. Between the trimmed V and J ends, which lost 0 bases and 10 bases, there was a span of 10 bases. Germline CDR1 is MNHEY and CDR2 is SMNVEV (reference sequence). CDR3 residues: CASSLSTVREQFF. The CDR3 DNA is TGTGCCAGCAGTTTATCGACAGTCAGGGAGCAGTTCTTC.

The V and J genes are TRBV5-1 and TRBJ1-6; 10 bases fit TRBD1. There are 15 residues in the CDR3. V lost 3 bases and J lost 7; bases outside the gene matches: 4. The germline gives CDR1 SGHRS, CDR2 YFSETQ. The CDR3: CASSWADRGNSPLHF. DNA for the CDR3: TGCGCCAGCAGCTGGGCGGACAGGGGGAATTCACCCCTCCACTTT.

The chain combines TRBV11-2 with TRBJ1-6, with 10 nucleotides matching TRBD1. With 5 bases clipped from V and 7 bases from J, the junction kept 5 bases outside the gene matches. CDR1 is SGHAT and CDR2 is FQNNGV in the germline V gene. This CDR3 comprises 15 residues. The CDR3 loop reads CASSARGQGNSPLHF. The CDR3 region has the DNA TGTGCCAGCAGCGCAAGGGGACAGGGGAATTCACCCCTCCACTTT.

This clone was seen more than once but under ten times. The chain combines TRBV18 with TRBJ1-5; 10 bases are shared with TRBD1. Germline V lookup: CDR1 KGHSH, CDR2 LQKENI. V lost 2 bases and J lost 6; bases outside the gene matches: 10. The CDR3 loop spans 17 amino acids. Here the CDR3 DNA reads TGTGCCAGCTCACCAATTCCGGGACAGGGGTTGGGTCAGCCCCAGCATTTT. It codes for CASSPIPGQGLGQPQHF.